This entry concerns a single TCR beta chain. Its antigen is not known. The sample comes from a study of T cell responses to AZD1222 COVID-19 vaccine. Study background: Pooled samples include second doses given at about 4 or 12 weeks.

Overall study results and limits: Donors, mostly white British, included more females; clonal diversity was possibly underestimated. Vaccination with two AZD1222 doses was followed by a rise in Spike-specific TCR breadth and depth.

CDR1 is SGHRS and CDR2 is YFSETQ in the germline V gene. This CDR3 has 14 residues. Trimming at V came to 0 bases and at J to 4 bases, leaving 3 bases not matched to a gene. Only in-frame clones appear in the TCRdb table, and some are missing; sequencing was by immunoSEQ multiplex PCR. The table shows 150,000 to 200,000 clones, with around 93% occurring only once. This receptor was taken from an adult in good health. The specimen comprised peripheral blood, sampled on day 0 of AZD1222 vaccination. The V call is TRBV5-1, the J call TRBJ1-2, with TRBD1 identical over 7 bases. In DNA form, the CDR3 reads TGCGCCAGCAGCTTGGAGGGACAGCCCTATGGCTACACCTTC. Translating gives CASSLEGQPYGYTF.